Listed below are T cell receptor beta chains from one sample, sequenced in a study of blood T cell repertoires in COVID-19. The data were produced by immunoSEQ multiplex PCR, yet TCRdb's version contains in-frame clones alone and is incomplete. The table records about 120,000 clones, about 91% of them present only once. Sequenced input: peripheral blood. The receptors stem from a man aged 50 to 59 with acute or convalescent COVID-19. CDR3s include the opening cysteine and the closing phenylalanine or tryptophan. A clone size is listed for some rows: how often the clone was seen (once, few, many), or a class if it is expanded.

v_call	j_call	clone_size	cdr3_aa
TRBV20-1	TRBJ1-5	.	CSASLQGIGNQPQHF
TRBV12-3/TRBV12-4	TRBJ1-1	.	CASSRQAFEAFF
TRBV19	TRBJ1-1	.	CASSMETGGLAEAFF
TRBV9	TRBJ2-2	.	CASRRDRGYTGELFF
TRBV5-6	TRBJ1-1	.	CASSRLEQGANTEAFF
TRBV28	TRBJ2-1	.	CASSIFSGRIPSEQFF
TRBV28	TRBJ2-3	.	CASKAGVVTDTQYF
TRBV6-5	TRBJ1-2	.	CASSYSNVGDNGYTF
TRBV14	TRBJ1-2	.	CASSPRLDTGVYGYTF
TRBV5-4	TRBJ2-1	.	CASSSAGGAGTVKNEQFF
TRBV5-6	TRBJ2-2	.	CASSPRTRRYTGELFF
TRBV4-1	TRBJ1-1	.	CASSRGTFSEAFF
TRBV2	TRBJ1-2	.	CASSDRVSGYGYTF
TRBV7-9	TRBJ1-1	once	CASSLAGQGTEAFF
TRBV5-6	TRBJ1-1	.	CASSLTGKAFF
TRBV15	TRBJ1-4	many	CATSSPGAGAEGLFF
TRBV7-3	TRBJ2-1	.	CASSTTGGPYNEQFF
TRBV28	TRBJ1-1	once	CASSLFSFGGMGDTEAFF
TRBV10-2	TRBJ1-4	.	CASSEARQGSATNEKLFF
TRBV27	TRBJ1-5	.	CASSLGTGPSQPQHF
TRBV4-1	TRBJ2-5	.	CASSQVGAYQETQYF
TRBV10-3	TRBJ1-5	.	CAIGQYSNQPQHF
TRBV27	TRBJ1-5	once	CASSPWDRSNQPQHF
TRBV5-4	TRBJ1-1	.	CASSLQPEMNTEAFF
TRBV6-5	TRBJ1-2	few	CASSPAEAVNYGYTF
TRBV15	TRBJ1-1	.	CATSQGVTEAFF
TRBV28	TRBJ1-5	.	CASSPYGTGGNQPQHF
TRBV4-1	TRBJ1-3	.	CASSPQGLHSGNTIYF
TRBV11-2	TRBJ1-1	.	CASSTLQVSNTEAFF
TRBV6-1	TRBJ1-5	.	CASSEEIYSNQPQHF
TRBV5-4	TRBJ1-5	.	CASRKWGGNQPQHF
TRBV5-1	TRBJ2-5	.	CASSPAGARGWEETQYF
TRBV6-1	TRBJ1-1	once	CASSERTGGSTEAFF
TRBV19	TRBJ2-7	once	CASSPLGQGRHEQYF
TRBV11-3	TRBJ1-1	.	CASSSGRGDTEAFF
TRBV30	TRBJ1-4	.	CAWSVSGGGKLFF
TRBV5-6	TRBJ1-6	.	CASSRGQGYSPLHF
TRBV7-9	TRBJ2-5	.	CASSSGDQETQYF
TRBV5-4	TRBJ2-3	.	CASSQKGGGPMATQYF
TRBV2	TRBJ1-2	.	CASSEAGRGNYGYTF
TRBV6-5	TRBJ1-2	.	CASSYRTRQGARGYTF
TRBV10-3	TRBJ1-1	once	CAISETSGFTEAFF
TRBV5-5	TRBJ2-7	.	CASSPRTGANEQYF
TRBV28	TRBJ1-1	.	CASSRQGNTEAFF
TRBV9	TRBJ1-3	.	CASSVSGVGPGNTIYF
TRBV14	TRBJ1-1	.	CASSQGGGAFF
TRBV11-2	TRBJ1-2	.	CASSLAGTEGAYGYTF
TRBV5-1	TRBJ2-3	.	CASSSRQPGYADTQYF
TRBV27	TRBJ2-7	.	CASSLWGNSYEQYF
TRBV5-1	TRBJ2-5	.	CASSRRQPEETQYF
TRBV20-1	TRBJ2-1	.	CSANRDNEQFF
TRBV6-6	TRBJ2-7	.	CASSFGKGPYEQYF